The rows below give T cell receptor beta chains drawn from one sample of a study of blood T cell repertoires in COVID-19. Repertoires were generated with immunoSEQ multiplex PCR, while TCRdb's copy carries only in-frame clones and drops some. The sample has approximately 360,000 clones, over 75% seen once; the top ten hold around 0.97%. Source material: PBMCs or T cells enriched from blood (not recorded which). Every receptor here comes from a woman in her twenties or thirties with acute COVID-19. Each CDR3 is given with its conserved first and last residue. Each record gives: CDR3 protein, CDR3 length, J gene, V gene.

CDR3 protein: CASSLFTGVNTEAFF
CDR3 length: 15
J gene: TRBJ1-1
V gene: TRBV2

CDR3 protein: CASSPPGLTGELFF
CDR3 length: 14
J gene: TRBJ2-2
V gene: TRBV7-3

CDR3 protein: CASSIFGVYEQYF
CDR3 length: 13
J gene: TRBJ2-7
V gene: TRBV19

CDR3 protein: CASHGGRDRPNSMNTEAFF
CDR3 length: 19
J gene: TRBJ1-1
V gene: TRBV21-1

CDR3 protein: CASSDAGEGRLYSNQPQHF
CDR3 length: 19
J gene: TRBJ1-5
V gene: TRBV6-4

CDR3 protein: CASSLGVQRSEKLFF
CDR3 length: 15
J gene: TRBJ1-4
V gene: TRBV5-1

CDR3 protein: CASSQDSGKTEAFF
CDR3 length: 14
J gene: TRBJ1-1
V gene: TRBV6-2/TRBV6-3

CDR3 protein: CASSPGGTAGNQPQHF
CDR3 length: 16
J gene: TRBJ1-5
V gene: TRBV7-9

CDR3 protein: CASSEGDRGSEQYF
CDR3 length: 14
J gene: TRBJ2-7
V gene: TRBV13

CDR3 protein: CASSQHVSGGYGYTF
CDR3 length: 15
J gene: TRBJ1-2
V gene: TRBV4-1

CDR3 protein: CASSPTGEGNTIYF
CDR3 length: 14
J gene: TRBJ1-3
V gene: TRBV5-1

CDR3 protein: CASRSTGQGWTQYF
CDR3 length: 14
J gene: TRBJ2-3
V gene: TRBV14

CDR3 protein: CASSSPPGQGYNEQFF
CDR3 length: 16
J gene: TRBJ2-1
V gene: TRBV28

CDR3 protein: CASSQTGLAGGGVYNEQFF
CDR3 length: 19
J gene: TRBJ2-1
V gene: TRBV4-2

CDR3 protein: CASSVSQGSNQPQHF
CDR3 length: 15
J gene: TRBJ1-5
V gene: TRBV10-2

CDR3 protein: CASSLNRGDEQYF
CDR3 length: 13
J gene: TRBJ2-7
V gene: TRBV5-1

CDR3 protein: CASSPGANYGYTF
CDR3 length: 13
J gene: TRBJ1-2
V gene: TRBV27

CDR3 protein: CASSRPGGNYGYTF
CDR3 length: 14
J gene: TRBJ1-2
V gene: TRBV6-5

CDR3 protein: CASSSHRGNTEAFF
CDR3 length: 14
J gene: TRBJ1-1
V gene: TRBV11-1

CDR3 protein: CASSGGTGRFSYNSPLHF
CDR3 length: 18
J gene: TRBJ1-6
V gene: TRBV7-8

CDR3 protein: CASSLDWARHNEQFF
CDR3 length: 15
J gene: TRBJ2-1
V gene: TRBV5-1

CDR3 protein: CASSSQTLAGGGYNEQFF
CDR3 length: 18
J gene: TRBJ2-1
V gene: TRBV27

CDR3 protein: CATADRVSGETQYF
CDR3 length: 14
J gene: TRBJ2-5
V gene: TRBV10-3

CDR3 protein: CASSIDTDRGPYSNQPQHF
CDR3 length: 19
J gene: TRBJ1-5
V gene: TRBV19

CDR3 protein: CASSLAGTSGGEQYF
CDR3 length: 15
J gene: TRBJ2-7
V gene: TRBV5-6

CDR3 protein: CASTPGSGVNEKLFF
CDR3 length: 15
J gene: TRBJ1-4
V gene: TRBV5-1

CDR3 protein: CASSPQGANTGELFF
CDR3 length: 15
J gene: TRBJ2-2
V gene: TRBV11-2